The 12 T cell receptor beta chains listed next were all sequenced from one sample in a study of blood T cell repertoires in COVID-19. The method was immunoSEQ multiplex PCR; TCRdb's version includes in-frame clones alone and lacks a portion of them. The sample has about 42,000 clones, about 91% seen once. Sequencing was performed on peripheral blood. The receptors were sampled from a human donor in a cohort sampled during active COVID-19.

The CDR3 DNA follows: TGTGCCAGCAGCCAAGAGACAGAGAACACTGAAGCTTTCTTT. Protein: CASSQETENTEAFF. This chain connects TRBV3-1 (or the pseudogene TRBV3-2) to TRBJ1-1, with D possibly matching TRBD1 (5 bases). CDR1 is LGHDT, CDR2 YNNKEL, per germline (reference sequence). There are 14 residues in the CDR3. V was cut by 0 bases and J by 1 base, with 6 bases left in between.

V is TRBV30 and J is TRBJ2-1; 7 bases agree with TRBD2. Germline values: CDR1 GTSNPN, CDR2 SVGIG (reference sequence). There are 15 residues in the CDR3. V lost 6 bases and J lost 7; bases outside the gene matches: 15. CDR3 region: CACIAGTTVLNEQFF. DNA for the CDR3: TGTGCCTGTATAGCCGGGACTACAGTCCTAAATGAGCAGTTCTTC.

This clone has just a few counts. J is TRBJ1-5 and V is TRBV6-5, with TRBD1 matching over 7 bases. CDR1 is MNHEY and CDR2 is SVGAGI in the germline V gene. This CDR3 has 16 residues. Germline trimming cut 0 bases from V and 7 bases from J; bases unmatched to any gene: 9. CDR3 nucleotides: TGTGCCAGCAGTTACTCGAGCAGGGGGGAGAGGCAGCCCCAGCATTTT. It translates to CASSYSSRGERQPQHF.

The V gene is TRBV10-2, the J gene TRBJ1-1; D unclear. V lost 5 bases and J lost 4, with 8 bases in between. Germline V lookup: CDR1 WSHSY, CDR2 SAAADI. The CDR3 has 12 residues. The CDR3 loop is CASSPGFTEAFF. Here the CDR3 DNA reads TGCGCCAGCAGTCCCGGGTTCACTGAAGCTTTCTTT.

The chain links TRBV6-4 to TRBJ2-7; 9 bases align to TRBD1. The germline CDR1 and CDR2 sequences are MRHNA and SNTAGT. The trim removed 6 bases at V and 4 bases at J, leaving 13 bases unmatched. This CDR3 is built from 16 residues. The CDR3 region is CASREPGQGRMYEQYF. The CDR3 DNA follows: TGTGCCAGCAGGGAGCCGGGACAGGGACGAATGTACGAGCAGTACTTC.

The chain couples TRBV7-2 to TRBJ2-1; 9 positions match TRBD1. Germline V CDR1 and CDR2: SGHTA, FQGNSA. The CDR3 runs 14 residues. J gave up 4 bases and V 8 bases, and 6 bases lay outside the gene matches. Here the CDR3 reads CASEGQGLYNEQFF. The DNA for the CDR3 is TGTGCCAGCGAGGGACAGGGATTGTACAATGAGCAGTTCTTC.

CDR3 residues: CASSLQGGRGYGYTF. CDR3 nucleotides: TGTGCCAGCAGTTTACAGGGGGGCAGGGGCTATGGCTACACCTTC. The chain employs TRBV27 and TRBJ1-2; 7 bases are shared with TRBD1. Germline lookup yields CDR1 MNHEY and CDR2 SMNVEV (reference sequence). V trimming: 2 bases; J trimming: 4 bases; junction bases outside the gene matches: 7. This CDR3 has 15 amino acids.

The chain joins TRBV9 to TRBJ1-2; TRBD1 matches at 8 bases. Germline V CDR1 and CDR2: SGDLS, YYNGEE. CDR3 length equals 13 residues. V was pared by 4 bases and J by 6 bases, with 5 bases of the junction left unmatched. The DNA of the CDR3 is TGTGCCAGCAGCTCCGGACAGGGAGATGGCTACACCTTC. Protein: CASSSGQGDGYTF.

The V and J genes are TRBV3-1 (or the pseudogene TRBV3-2) and TRBJ2-5, with D perhaps matching TRBD1 (5 bases). CDR1 and CDR2 from the germline V gene are LGHDT and YNNKEL (reference sequence). The CDR3 covers 12 residues. Deletions cut 5 bases from V and 12 bases from J, with 16 bases between. This chain's CDR3 is CASSSRNRIKYF. The DNA for the CDR3 is TGTGCCAGCAGCTCCCGAAACAGGATCAAGTACTTC.

The V call is TRBV5-1, the J call TRBJ2-7; tentatively, D is TRBD2 (5 bases). With 5 bases removed from V and 5 bases from J, the gap between germline ends came to 17 bases. The CDR3 is 14 residues long. Germline values: CDR1 SGHRS, CDR2 YFSETQ. The CDR3 region is CASSLSGNRDEQYF. The CDR3 DNA follows: TGCGCCAGCAGTCTAAGCGGAAACCGGGACGAGCAGTACTTC.

V gene TRBV11-1 combines with J gene TRBJ1-1; tentatively, D is TRBD1 (5 bases). CDR1 SGHAT and CDR2 FQDESV come from the germline V gene (reference sequence). This CDR3 comprises 13 residues. Trimming removed 5 bases at V and 4 bases at J, with 11 bases between. The CDR3 protein is CASSLRRGTEAFF. The CDR3 DNA reads TGTGCCAGCAGCCTGAGAAGGGGCACTGAAGCTTTCTTT.

The chain uses TRBV4-1 and TRBJ2-3; D gene uncertain. From germline, CDR1 is MGHRA and CDR2 YSYEKL. This CDR3 spans 14 amino acids. V was pared by 4 bases and J by 1 base, with 9 bases between. In DNA form, the CDR3 reads TGCGCCAGCAGCCCGCCGGTCCGCACAGATACGCAGTATTTT. The encoded protein is CASSPPVRTDTQYF.